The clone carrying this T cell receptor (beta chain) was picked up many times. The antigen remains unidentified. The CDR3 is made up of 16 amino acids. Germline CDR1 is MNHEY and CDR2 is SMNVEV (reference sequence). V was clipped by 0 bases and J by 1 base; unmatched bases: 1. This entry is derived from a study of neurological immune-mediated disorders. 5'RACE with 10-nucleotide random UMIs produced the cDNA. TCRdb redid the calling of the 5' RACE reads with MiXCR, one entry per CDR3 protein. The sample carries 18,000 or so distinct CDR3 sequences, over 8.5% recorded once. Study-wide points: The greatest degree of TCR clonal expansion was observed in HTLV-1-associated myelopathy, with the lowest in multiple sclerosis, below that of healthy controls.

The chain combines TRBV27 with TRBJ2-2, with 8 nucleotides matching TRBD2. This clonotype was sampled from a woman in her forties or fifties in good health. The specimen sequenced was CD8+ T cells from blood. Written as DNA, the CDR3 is TGTGCCAGCAGTTTATCCCGGGGGGGGAACACCGGGGAGCTGTTTTTT. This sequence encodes CASSLSRGGNTGELFF.